The source of this T cell receptor (beta chain) is a study of T cell changes during pregnancy in multiple sclerosis. The V gene's germline CDR1 is SNHLY and CDR2 FYNNEI. CDR3 length: 14 residues. Trimming stripped 1 base from V and 12 bases from J, with 13 bases between. Produced via immunoSEQ multiplex PCR; TCRdb's table is partial and in-frame only. The sample contains around 50,000 clones, around nine tenths of which appear only once. Sequences were derived from CD4+ T cells from peripheral blood mononuclear cells, sampled after pregnancy. The TCR sequence derives from a female donor in good health, enrolled as a control in a pregnancy study. The V gene is TRBV2, the J gene TRBJ1-6; tentatively, D is TRBD1 (5 bases). The CDR3 region is CASSEESGYGPLHF. The CDR3 bases are TGTGCCAGCAGTGAAGAGTCAGGGTACGGACCCCTCCACTTT. The entire variable domain, with the rest obtained from reference TRBV2 and TRBJ1-6, is as follows: EPEVTQTPSHQVTQMGQEVILRCVPISNHLYFYWYRQILGQKVEFLVSFYNNEISEKSEIFDDQFSVERPDGSNFTLKIRSTKLEDSAMYFCASSEESGYGPLHFGNGTRLTVT.